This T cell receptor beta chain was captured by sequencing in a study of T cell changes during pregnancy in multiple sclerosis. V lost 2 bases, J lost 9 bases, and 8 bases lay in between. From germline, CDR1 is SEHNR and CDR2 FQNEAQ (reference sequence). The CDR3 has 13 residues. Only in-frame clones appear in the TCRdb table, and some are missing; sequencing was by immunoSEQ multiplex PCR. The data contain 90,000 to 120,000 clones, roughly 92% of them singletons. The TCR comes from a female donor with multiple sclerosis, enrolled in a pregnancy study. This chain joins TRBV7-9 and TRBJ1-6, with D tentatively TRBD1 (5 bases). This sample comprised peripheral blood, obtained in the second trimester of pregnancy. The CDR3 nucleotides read TGTGCCAGCAGCTTATCAGGGTTTTCACCCCTCCACTTT. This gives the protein CASSLSGFSPLHF.